The 29 T cell receptor beta chains presented below share a single source sample, sequenced in a study of T cells in Graves' hyperthyroidism and ophthalmopathy. Researchers amplified the TCR beta CDR3 regions from RNA transcripts. When the TCR CDR3 underwent first-round RT-PCR, the HTBI primer set was used. TCRdb redid the calling of the multiplex PCR reads with MiXCR, one entry per CDR3 protein. The sample includes 550,000 to 600,000 distinct CDR3 sequences, around 15% of them seen just once. Specimen: blood. These receptors originate from a young woman with Graves' hyperthyroidism.

This clonotype was detected a few times. The V gene is TRBV4-1, the J gene TRBJ1-6, with TRBD1 identical over 8 bases. Trimming at V came to 3 bases and at J to 0 bases, leaving 4 bases not matched to a gene. There are 17 residues in the CDR3. Germline V gene lookup returns CDR1 MGHRA and CDR2 YSYEKL. In DNA, the CDR3 is TGCGCCAGCAGCCAGGGACAGGCGTACTCCTATAATTCACCCCTCCACTTT. Translated, it gives CASSQGQAYSYNSPLHF.

A few counts support this clonotype. The CDR3 loop is CASSESLRTGATNTGELFF. DNA of the CDR3: TGTGCCAGCAGTGAATCGCTGAGGACAGGGGCGACGAACACCGGGGAGCTGTTTTTT. The gene calls are TRBV25-1 and TRBJ2-2, with 9 bases aligning to TRBD1. The V and J ends lost 1 base and 0 bases, in that order; junction bases with no gene match: 9. The CDR3 is 19 amino acids. The germline CDR1 and CDR2 sequences are MGHDK and SYGVNS.

This clonotype was counted ten times or more. This chain joins TRBV18 and TRBJ2-7, with 8 nucleotides matching TRBD2. The CDR3 length is 13 residues. V lost 6 bases and J lost 5; bases outside the gene matches: 6. Looked up from germline, CDR1 is KGHSH and CDR2 is LQKENI. CDR3 bases: TGTGCCAGCTCCGGCGGACTAGCCAACGAGCAGTACTTC. Encoded protein: CASSGGLANEQYF.

This clonotype was seen a few times. The chain has TRBV6-5 and TRBJ2-3, with D maybe TRBD2 (5 bases). The V gene's germline CDR1 is MNHEY and CDR2 SVGAGI. This CDR3 contains 17 residues. V lost 0 bases and J 6 bases, leaving 19 bases between the germline ends. The CDR3 here is CASSYSGKDFRQDTQYF. The CDR3 DNA follows: TGTGCCAGCAGTTACTCGGGCAAGGACTTTCGGCAGGATACGCAGTATTTT.

The V gene is TRBV9, the J gene TRBJ2-7; tentative D call: TRBD2 (6 bases). This CDR3 has 14 amino acids. From germline, CDR1 is SGDLS and CDR2 YYNGEE. V was pared by 5 bases and J by 2 bases, with 14 bases between. CDR3 nucleotide sequence: TGTGCCAGCAGTAAGGCCTCGGGGGCCTACGAGCAGTACTTC. This encodes CASSKASGAYEQYF.

This clonotype was detected ten times or more. The genes are TRBV2 and TRBJ2-4, with D maybe TRBD2 (5 bases). Trimming took off 3 bases at V and 2 bases at J, with 8 bases between the two ends. The CDR3 runs 14 residues. The germline CDR1 and CDR2 sequences are SNHLY and FYNNEI. The CDR3 here is CASSDTSTKNIQYF. Here the CDR3 DNA reads TGTGCCAGCAGTGATACTAGTACCAAAAACATTCAGTACTTC.

This clonotype was counted many times. The J gene is TRBJ2-5, the V gene TRBV7-6; D remains ambiguous. V was shortened by 7 bases and J by 5 bases, with 14 bases between the two germline ends. This CDR3 contains 13 residues. The V gene's germline CDR1 is SGHVS and CDR2 FNYEAQ. The CDR3 here is CASTPLGGETQYF. CDR3 nucleotides: TGTGCCAGCACCCCCCTTGGTGGCGAGACCCAGTACTTC.

V and J are TRBV5-5 and TRBJ1-1, with a possible D match to TRBD1 (6 bases). Trimming stripped 0 bases from V and 6 bases from J, with 15 bases between. CDR1 is SGHKS and CDR2 is YYEKEE in the germline V gene (reference sequence). This CDR3 contains 15 residues. This CDR3 reads CASSLDQGKSPEAFF. For the CDR3, the DNA is TGTGCCAGCAGCTTGGACCAGGGGAAGAGTCCTGAAGCTTTCTTT.

This clonotype appeared many times. The chain uses TRBV7-2 and TRBJ2-3, with D maybe TRBD2 (6 bases). The CDR3 runs to 12 residues. Trimming shortened V by 5 bases and J by 11 bases, and 14 bases separated the two germline ends. CDR1 is SGHTA and CDR2 is FQGNSA in the germline V gene. In DNA form, the CDR3 reads TGTGCCAGCAGCCAAACCGGGACTTTGCAGTATTTT. It codes for CASSQTGTLQYF. The complete variable domain, with remaining parts taken from reference TRBV7-2 and TRBJ2-3, reads GAGVSQSPSNKVTEKGKDVELRCDPISGHTALYWYRQSLGQGLEFLIYFQGNSAPDKSGLPSDRFSAERTGGSVSTLTIQRTQQEDSAVYLCASSQTGTLQYFGPGTRLTVL.

The sample holds many counts of this clonotype. This rearrangement joins TRBV28 to TRBJ2-3; TRBD1 agrees at 7 bases. Losses at the gene ends were 9 bases for V and 5 bases for J; bases not matched to a gene: 14. CDR1 is MDHEN and CDR2 is SYDVKM in the germline V gene. The CDR3 extends over 15 amino acids. The CDR3 spells CASLPGTVMVDTQYF. The CDR3 DNA follows: TGTGCCAGTCTACCCGGGACAGTCATGGTAGATACGCAGTATTTT.

In the case of this clonotype: Since a much larger clone is just one base distant, this may be a read error. This chain joins TRBV24-1 and TRBJ2-5; TRBD1 aligns across 9 bases. Losses at the gene ends were 5 bases for V and 5 bases for J; bases not matched to a gene: 11. The germline CDR1 and CDR2 sequences are KGHDR and SFDVKD. The CDR3 is made up of 16 amino acids. Here the CDR3 DNA reads TGTGCCACCAGTGGTCTAGCGGACAGGGGCGGCGAGACCCAGTACTTC. This codes for CATSGLADRGGETQYF.

Comment on this clonotype: Germline is not matched at one junction end, which may reflect a read error. The gene calls are TRBV7-6 and TRBJ1-3; maybe TRBD1 (6 bases). Germline CDR1 is SGHVS and CDR2 is FNYEAQ. This CDR3 contains 17 residues. CDR3 sequence (DNA): TGTGCCAGCAGCGTAGCGCCTTCAGGGGCCTCTGGAAACACCATATATTTT. It specifies CASSVAPSGASGNTIYF.

This clonotype was seen more than once but under ten times. The rearrangement uses TRBV5-6 and TRBJ2-3; D tentatively reads TRBD1 or TRBD2 (6 bases each). The CDR3 runs 16 residues. V was clipped by 0 bases and J by 3 bases, with 14 bases between them. CDR1 and CDR2 (germline): SGHDT, YYEEEE. Written as DNA, the CDR3 is TGTGCCAGCAGCTTGGTGGGGGGCGCGTGGACAGATACGCAGTATTTT. The encoded protein is CASSLVGGAWTDTQYF.

This clonotype was seen many times. The V gene is TRBV3-1, the J gene TRBJ2-1, with a weak D call TRBD2 (6 bases). CDR3 length equals 17 residues. Germline lookup yields CDR1 LGHDT and CDR2 YNNKEL (reference sequence). V was trimmed by 3 bases and J by 0 bases, leaving 15 bases between them. The CDR3 sequence is CASSQGQTRSSYNEQFF. The CDR3 DNA is TGTGCCAGCAGCCAGGGCCAGACTAGGAGCTCCTACAATGAGCAGTTCTTC.

The chain carries TRBV20-1 and TRBJ1-1, with no clear D. This CDR3 has 14 amino acids. Trimming cost V 0 bases and J 1 base, with 9 bases left between them. In germline, CDR1 is DFQATT, CDR2 SNEGSKA (reference sequence). CDR3 amino acids: CSARDQDRNTEAFF. CDR3 in DNA: TGCAGTGCTAGAGATCAGGACCGGAACACTGAAGCTTTCTTT.

This clonotype was recorded at least ten times. The chain carries TRBV7-2 and TRBJ1-5, with 7 bases lining up with TRBD1. The V segment lost 5 bases and the J segment 4 bases; nucleotides outside the gene matches: 5. Germline CDR1 reads SGHTA; CDR2 reads FQGNSA. CDR3 length equals 14 residues. CDR3 protein: CASSRDRDNQPQHF. CDR3 nucleotide sequence: TGTGCCAGCAGCCGTGACAGGGATAATCAGCCCCAGCATTTT.

The V gene is TRBV7-3, the J gene TRBJ2-7; possible D gene TRBD1, 5 bases. The germline V gene encodes CDR1 SGHTA and CDR2 FQGTGA. V shed 5 bases and J shed 5 bases, with 13 bases lying between them. There are 13 residues in the CDR3. The CDR3 loop reads CASSPQGSNEQYF. The CDR3 nucleotides read TGTGCCAGCAGCCCCCAGGGTTCCAACGAGCAGTACTTC.

This clonotype has ten or more counts. V is TRBV11-2 and J is TRBJ2-7; 14 bases map to TRBD2. The CDR3 loop spans 17 amino acids. V dropped 3 bases and J dropped 1; count of bases not matched to a gene: 5. CDR1 and CDR2 (germline): SGHAT, FQNNGV. CDR3 region: CASSFSGTSGGSYEQYF. The DNA of the CDR3 is TGTGCCAGCAGCTTCTCCGGGACTAGCGGGGGATCCTACGAGCAGTACTTC. The full variable domain, completed using reference TRBV11-2 and TRBJ2-7, is EAGVAQSPRYKIIEKRQSVAFWCNPISGHATLYWYQQILGQGPKLLIQFQNNGVVDDSQLPKDRFSAERLKGVDSTLKIQPAKLEDSAVYLCASSFSGTSGGSYEQYFGPGTRLTVT.

V usage is TRBV27 and J usage is TRBJ1-3; tentatively, D is TRBD1 (5 bases). The CDR3 has 14 residues. The V gene lost 3 bases and the J gene lost 2 bases, with 8 bases spanning the gap. Germline assignment: CDR1 MNHEY and CDR2 SMNVEV (reference sequence). The CDR3 DNA is TGTGCCAGCAGTTTGGGACCTCCTGGAAACACCATATATTTT. Its translation: CASSLGPPGNTIYF.

This clonotype was found many times. This chain connects TRBV7-2 to TRBJ2-4; 9 bases fit TRBD2. Germline CDR1 and CDR2: SGHTA and FQGNSA. The CDR3 has 16 amino acids. V lost 1 base to trimming and J lost 10 bases; unmatched junction nucleotides: 11. CDR3 loop: CASSLGWGREGTIQYF. For the CDR3, the DNA is TGTGCCAGCAGCTTAGGATGGGGGCGGGAGGGTACAATTCAGTACTTC.

At least ten counts were recorded for this clonotype. V usage is TRBV2 and J usage is TRBJ1-2; TRBD1 matches 7 bases. The trim removed 7 bases at V and 3 bases at J, leaving 8 bases unmatched. Germline assignment: CDR1 SNHLY and CDR2 FYNNEI. This CDR3 is 14 amino acids long. This chain's CDR3 is CASIGRGLDYGYTF. The CDR3, as DNA: TGTGCCAGCATCGGGAGGGGGCTTGACTATGGCTACACCTTC.

V gene TRBV6-2 or TRBV6-3 combines with J gene TRBJ2-1; tentative D call: TRBD2 (7 bases). V was clipped by 2 bases and J by 3 bases, with 14 bases between them. CDR1 is MNHEY, CDR2 SVGEGT, per germline. The CDR3 has 16 residues. The CDR3 protein is CASSYEGGSHYNEQFF. The CDR3, as DNA: TGTGCCAGCAGTTACGAGGGGGGGTCCCACTACAATGAGCAGTTCTTC.

The chain carries TRBV25-1 and TRBJ2-2; 12 bases align to TRBD1. The length of the CDR3 is 14 residues. Germline CDR1 is MGHDK and CDR2 is SYGVNS. V lost 10 bases and J lost 8; bases outside the gene matches: 8. CDR3 coding DNA: TGTGCCACAACGGGGACAGGGGGCGTGGGGGAGCTGTTTTTT. It encodes CATTGTGGVGELFF.

The CDR3, as DNA: TGTGCCAGTAGCCCCCTGGGGTACGGAAACACCATATATTTT. Protein sequence: CASSPLGYGNTIYF. The V call is TRBV19, the J call TRBJ1-3; D not resolved. CDR1 LNHDA and CDR2 SQIVND come from the germline V gene (reference sequence). The germline V and J ends were trimmed by 6 bases and 4 bases, with 13 bases remaining between them. This CDR3 is built from 14 residues.

The CDR3 DNA sequence: TGTGCCACCAGTGTCCCGGGACAGGGCGTTTCACCCCTCCACTTT. Its translation is CATSVPGQGVSPLHF. The chain has TRBV24-1 and TRBJ1-6; 9 nucleotides line up with TRBD1. CDR1 KGHDR and CDR2 SFDVKD come from the germline V gene. The CDR3 has 15 amino acids. The trim removed 5 bases at V and 9 bases at J, leaving 7 bases unmatched.

This clonotype was counted only a few times. This sequence joins TRBV5-1 and TRBJ2-1; 11 bases agree with TRBD2. The CDR3 has 15 amino acids. The ends lost 4 bases at V and 2 bases at J; junction bases unmatched: 2. CDR1 and CDR2 from the germline V gene are SGHRS and YFSETQ. CDR3 sequence reads: CASSTTSGAYNEQFF. Written as DNA, the CDR3 is TGCGCCAGCAGCACGACTAGCGGGGCCTACAATGAGCAGTTCTTC.

V is TRBV5-1 and J is TRBJ2-1, with D possibly matching TRBD1 (5 bases). V was shortened by 4 bases and J by 0 bases, with 14 bases between the two germline ends. CDR3 size: 16 residues. CDR1 is SGHRS, CDR2 YFSETQ, per germline. CDR3 region: CASSPEGASSYNEQFF. For the CDR3, the DNA is TGCGCCAGCAGCCCCGAAGGGGCCAGCTCCTACAATGAGCAGTTCTTC.

J is TRBJ2-5 and V is TRBV19; TRBD2 is a possible D gene (7 bases). This CDR3 is built from 14 residues. V lost 4 bases and J 4 bases, leaving 13 bases between the germline ends. CDR1 is LNHDA, CDR2 SQIVND, per germline (reference sequence). Here the CDR3 reads CASSNPGGRETQYF. The CDR3 nucleotides read TGTGCCAGTAGTAATCCGGGGGGCCGAGAGACCCAGTACTTC.

On this clonotype itself: Compared with germline, one end of the junction differs, possibly owing to a read error. The rearrangement joins TRBV18 to TRBJ1-1; D is uncertain. Germline V gene data show CDR1 as KGHSH and CDR2 as LQKENI. The CDR3 length is 15 residues. CDR3 sequence reads: CASSPPSLQNTEALF. The CDR3 DNA reads as TGTGCCAGCTCACCACCGTCGTTACAGAACACTGAAGCTCTCTTT.